A selection of T cell receptor beta chains follows, all from one sample in a study of T cell changes during pregnancy in multiple sclerosis. Sequenced by immunoSEQ multiplex PCR; TCRdb stores in-frame clones only, minus some. Of just under 65,000 clones listed, approximately 96% are singletons. The material sequenced was CD8+ T cells from peripheral blood mononuclear cells, taken after pregnancy. The receptors were sampled from a female donor with multiple sclerosis, enrolled in a pregnancy study. Each CDR3 is given with its conserved first and last residue. The order of the fields is J gene, clone size, V gene, D gene, CDR3 DNA, CDR3 protein. The D gene is left open where the match is weak. The size of a clone is reported for some rows only, either as once, few or many, or as a class for expanded clones.

j_call: TRBJ1-1; clone_size: .; v_call: TRBV7-8; d_call: TRBD1; cdr3_nt: TGTGCCAGCAGCTTAAGGAGGACAGGGGACACTGAAGCTTTCTTT; cdr3_aa: CASSLRRTGDTEAFF
j_call: TRBJ2-7; clone_size: .; v_call: TRBV7-9; d_call: TRBD2; cdr3_nt: TGTGCCAGCAGCCCTCCGAGCGGGAGGAGAACCTACGAGCAGTACTTC; cdr3_aa: CASSPPSGRRTYEQYF
j_call: TRBJ1-5; clone_size: .; v_call: TRBV4-1; d_call: .; cdr3_nt: TGCGCCAGCAGCCCCCCGGGTAGCAATCAGCCCCAGCATTTT; cdr3_aa: CASSPPGSNQPQHF
j_call: TRBJ1-5; clone_size: .; v_call: TRBV19; d_call: .; cdr3_nt: TGTGCCAGCTCCTTGGGGAGGCAGCCCCAGCATTTT; cdr3_aa: CASSLGRQPQHF
j_call: TRBJ1-5; clone_size: .; v_call: TRBV4-1; d_call: .; cdr3_nt: TGCGCCAGCAGCCTAAGGGGGAGTGGCGGATCGTGGCCCCAGCATTTT; cdr3_aa: CASSLRGSGGSWPQHF
j_call: TRBJ2-1; clone_size: .; v_call: TRBV7-9; d_call: .; cdr3_nt: TGTGCCAGCAGCTGGGGGCAGGGGATCAATGAGCAGTTCTTC; cdr3_aa: CASSWGQGINEQFF
j_call: TRBJ2-7; clone_size: .; v_call: TRBV6-6; d_call: .; cdr3_nt: TGTGCCAGCAGTTCCGAGTTGGACGAGCAGTACTTC; cdr3_aa: CASSSELDEQYF
j_call: TRBJ2-5; clone_size: .; v_call: TRBV13; d_call: .; cdr3_nt: TGTGCCAGCAGCTTAGCGGTCGAAGAGACCCAGTACTTC; cdr3_aa: CASSLAVEETQYF
j_call: TRBJ1-2; clone_size: .; v_call: TRBV9; d_call: .; cdr3_nt: TGTGCCAGCAGTGCCGGGGGGATTTGGGGCTACACCTTC; cdr3_aa: CASSAGGIWGYTF
j_call: TRBJ2-5; clone_size: .; v_call: TRBV7-9; d_call: TRBD1; cdr3_nt: TGTGCCAGCAGCTTAGCGGACAGGCCCCAAGAGACCCAGTACTTC; cdr3_aa: CASSLADRPQETQYF
j_call: TRBJ2-3; clone_size: .; v_call: TRBV15; d_call: TRBD2; cdr3_nt: TGTGCCACCAGCAGAGGATCCGGGACTAGCGGCGGGGGGAACACAGATACGCAGTATTTT; cdr3_aa: CATSRGSGTSGGGNTDTQYF
j_call: TRBJ2-1; clone_size: .; v_call: TRBV6-6; d_call: .; cdr3_nt: TGTGCCAGCAGTTACGGGGCTGAGCAGTTCTTC; cdr3_aa: CASSYGAEQFF
j_call: TRBJ2-7; clone_size: .; v_call: TRBV28; d_call: .; cdr3_nt: TGTGCCAGCAGCATGGTACAGGGTCCCCACGAGCAGTACTTC; cdr3_aa: CASSMVQGPHEQYF
j_call: TRBJ2-7; clone_size: .; v_call: TRBV6-6; d_call: .; cdr3_nt: TGTGCCAGCAGCCCGCTGGGAGCCGAGCAGTACTTC; cdr3_aa: CASSPLGAEQYF
j_call: TRBJ1-5; clone_size: .; v_call: TRBV15; d_call: .; cdr3_nt: TGTGCCACCAGCAGAAAAGGCTGGTTGGGGGCCGAGGGAACCAAACAGCCCCAGCATTTT; cdr3_aa: CATSRKGWLGAEGTKQPQHF
j_call: TRBJ2-5; clone_size: .; v_call: TRBV4-1; d_call: TRBD2; cdr3_nt: TGCGCCAGCAGCAGTGGGACTAGCGGCACGGAGACCCAGTACTTC; cdr3_aa: CASSSGTSGTETQYF
j_call: TRBJ2-5; clone_size: .; v_call: TRBV11-2; d_call: TRBD1; cdr3_nt: TGTGCCAGCAGAGGATTCGTGGGACAGGGGAGGGTGGAGACCCAGTACTTC; cdr3_aa: CASRGFVGQGRVETQYF
j_call: TRBJ1-3; clone_size: .; v_call: TRBV7-8; d_call: .; cdr3_nt: TGTGCCAGCAGCTTATACGGCTCTGGAAACACCATATATTTT; cdr3_aa: CASSLYGSGNTIYF
j_call: TRBJ2-7; clone_size: .; v_call: TRBV5-6; d_call: TRBD1; cdr3_nt: TGTGCCAGCAGCTTCTGGACAGGCTCCTACGAGCAGTACTTC; cdr3_aa: CASSFWTGSYEQYF
j_call: TRBJ2-5; clone_size: .; v_call: TRBV11-2; d_call: .; cdr3_nt: TGTGCCAGCAGCGGCCTTAATCCGGGACTCAACCAAGAGACCCAGTACTTC; cdr3_aa: CASSGLNPGLNQETQYF
j_call: TRBJ1-5; clone_size: .; v_call: TRBV23-1; d_call: .; cdr3_nt: TGCGCCAGCAGTCAGCTCCGGGAAAGCGGTTTACACCCTGCTTGCAATCAGCCCCAGCATTTT; cdr3_aa: CASSQLRESGLHPACNQPQHF
j_call: TRBJ2-5; clone_size: .; v_call: TRBV6-1; d_call: TRBD2; cdr3_nt: TGTGCCAGCAGTGAAGTTCTAGCGGGAGGTCAGGAGACCCAGTACTTC; cdr3_aa: CASSEVLAGGQETQYF
j_call: TRBJ2-3; clone_size: .; v_call: TRBV5-1; d_call: TRBD2; cdr3_nt: TGCGCCAGCAGCTTGGCACTAGCGGCCCCGGATACGCAGTATTTT; cdr3_aa: CASSLALAAPDTQYF
j_call: TRBJ2-7; clone_size: .; v_call: TRBV29-1; d_call: TRBD2; cdr3_nt: TGCAGCGTTCTGGTCTTTGCGGGAGGGCCCCACGAGCAGTACTTC; cdr3_aa: CSVLVFAGGPHEQYF
j_call: TRBJ2-7; clone_size: .; v_call: TRBV10-2; d_call: .; cdr3_nt: TGCGCCACCTTGACACGAACAATGTCCTACGAGCAGTACTTC; cdr3_aa: CATLTRTMSYEQYF
j_call: TRBJ1-2; clone_size: .; v_call: TRBV30; d_call: .; cdr3_nt: TGTGCCTCCCCGGGTGTGGAGGACTATGGCTACACCTTC; cdr3_aa: CASPGVEDYGYTF
j_call: TRBJ1-2; clone_size: once; v_call: TRBV9; d_call: TRBD1; cdr3_nt: TGTGCCAGCAGCGTAGGCGGAGGGGGCGGCTACACCTTC; cdr3_aa: CASSVGGGGGYTF
j_call: TRBJ2-7; clone_size: .; v_call: TRBV4-1; d_call: TRBD2; cdr3_nt: TGCGCCAGCAGCCAAGTCGAACTAGCGGGACTCGAGCAGTACTTC; cdr3_aa: CASSQVELAGLEQYF
j_call: TRBJ2-5; clone_size: .; v_call: TRBV28; d_call: TRBD1; cdr3_nt: TGTGCCAGCAGTAAGGACAGGCAAGAGACCCAGTACTTC; cdr3_aa: CASSKDRQETQYF
j_call: TRBJ2-3; clone_size: .; v_call: TRBV5-1; d_call: TRBD2; cdr3_nt: TGCGCCAGCAGCTTGAGCGGGGGTGGAGATACGCAGTATTTT; cdr3_aa: CASSLSGGGDTQYF
j_call: TRBJ2-7; clone_size: .; v_call: TRBV27; d_call: TRBD1; cdr3_nt: TGTGCCAGCAGCTCTCCGGGACAGGCAACCTACGAGCAGTACTTC; cdr3_aa: CASSSPGQATYEQYF
j_call: TRBJ2-7; clone_size: .; v_call: TRBV4-1; d_call: TRBD2; cdr3_nt: TGCGCCAGCAGCCAAGGGACTAGCGGGAACTACGAGCAGTACTTC; cdr3_aa: CASSQGTSGNYEQYF
j_call: TRBJ2-1; clone_size: .; v_call: TRBV19; d_call: TRBD2; cdr3_nt: TGTGCCAGTAGTTTTATAGCGGGACCCCCTCCAAATGAGCAGTTCTTC; cdr3_aa: CASSFIAGPPPNEQFF
j_call: TRBJ2-7; clone_size: .; v_call: TRBV9; d_call: TRBD2; cdr3_nt: TGTGCCAGCAGCGTGTCCGGGACTAGGGGGGACGAGCAGTACTTC; cdr3_aa: CASSVSGTRGDEQYF
j_call: TRBJ2-1; clone_size: .; v_call: TRBV7-9; d_call: TRBD1; cdr3_nt: TGTGCCAGCAGCTTAGTATCACAGGGGGCAAACAATGAGCAGTTCTTC; cdr3_aa: CASSLVSQGANNEQFF
j_call: TRBJ2-2; clone_size: .; v_call: TRBV7-6; d_call: TRBD1; cdr3_nt: TGTGCCAGCAGCTTAGATATGGACAGGGGGACCACCGGGGAGCTGTTTTTT; cdr3_aa: CASSLDMDRGTTGELFF
j_call: TRBJ2-1; clone_size: .; v_call: TRBV4-1; d_call: TRBD2; cdr3_nt: TGCGCCAGCAGCGCGGTGCTAGCGGGATATGAGCAGTTCTTC; cdr3_aa: CASSAVLAGYEQFF
j_call: TRBJ2-1; clone_size: .; v_call: TRBV6-6; d_call: .; cdr3_nt: TGTGCCAGCAGTTCCCCGGACAGTATCGGGCAGTTCTTC; cdr3_aa: CASSSPDSIGQFF
j_call: TRBJ2-5; clone_size: .; v_call: TRBV5-4; d_call: .; cdr3_nt: TGTGCCAGCAGCTCGACACCTAACCAAGAGACCCAGTACTTC; cdr3_aa: CASSSTPNQETQYF
j_call: TRBJ1-1; clone_size: .; v_call: TRBV13; d_call: .; cdr3_nt: TGTGCCAGCAGCCCCGGGAACACTGAAGCTTTCTTT; cdr3_aa: CASSPGNTEAFF
j_call: TRBJ1-2; clone_size: .; v_call: TRBV27; d_call: .; cdr3_nt: TGTGCCAGCAGTCCCCAGGACGGACTTTATGGCTACACCTTC; cdr3_aa: CASSPQDGLYGYTF
j_call: TRBJ1-4; clone_size: once; v_call: TRBV10-1; d_call: TRBD1; cdr3_nt: TGCGCCAGCAGTACGATTGGGGGACAGGGTGGCCTTATTTTGGTTGAAAAACTGTTTTTT; cdr3_aa: CASSTIGGQGGLILVEKLFF
j_call: TRBJ2-7; clone_size: once; v_call: TRBV19; d_call: .; cdr3_nt: TGTGCCAGTAGTACCTCCGGGAGCTACGAGCAGTACTTC; cdr3_aa: CASSTSGSYEQYF
j_call: TRBJ2-1; clone_size: .; v_call: TRBV28; d_call: TRBD2; cdr3_nt: TGTGCCAGCAGTTACGGGACTAGCGGGAACTATGAGCAGTTCTTC; cdr3_aa: CASSYGTSGNYEQFF
j_call: TRBJ2-3; clone_size: .; v_call: TRBV5-4; d_call: .; cdr3_nt: TGTGCCAGCAGCTTGTTACAGGACGCCCCAGATACGCAGTATTTT; cdr3_aa: CASSLLQDAPDTQYF
j_call: TRBJ2-7; clone_size: .; v_call: TRBV28; d_call: TRBD2; cdr3_nt: TGTGCCAGCAATCGAGTAGCGGGAGTCGGGGAGCAGTACTTC; cdr3_aa: CASNRVAGVGEQYF
j_call: TRBJ2-1; clone_size: once; v_call: TRBV27; d_call: TRBD1; cdr3_nt: TGTGCCAGCAGCTACCTGCCCGGGACAGGGCCCTCCTACAATGAGCAGTTCTTC; cdr3_aa: CASSYLPGTGPSYNEQFF
j_call: TRBJ2-1; clone_size: .; v_call: TRBV9; d_call: TRBD1; cdr3_nt: TGTGCCAGCAGCCCCGGGACAGGGGTATACAATGAGCAGTTCTTC; cdr3_aa: CASSPGTGVYNEQFF
j_call: TRBJ2-1; clone_size: .; v_call: TRBV6-1; d_call: .; cdr3_nt: TGTGCCAGCAGTGAGGCCAGCGGGTCCCTCTCCTACAATGAGCAGTTCTTC; cdr3_aa: CASSEASGSLSYNEQFF
j_call: TRBJ2-3; clone_size: .; v_call: TRBV5-4; d_call: .; cdr3_nt: TGTGCCAGCAGCTGGGGGGTACAGAGCCTCACAGATACGCAGTATTTT; cdr3_aa: CASSWGVQSLTDTQYF
j_call: TRBJ1-2; clone_size: .; v_call: TRBV6-5; d_call: .; cdr3_nt: TGTGCCAGCAGTTACCGGACAAAGGATGGCTACACCTTC; cdr3_aa: CASSYRTKDGYTF
j_call: TRBJ2-7; clone_size: .; v_call: TRBV23-1; d_call: .; cdr3_nt: TGCGCCAGCAGTCACCCCGGACAGACCTACGAGCAGTACTTC; cdr3_aa: CASSHPGQTYEQYF
j_call: TRBJ2-2; clone_size: .; v_call: TRBV6-1; d_call: .; cdr3_nt: TGTGCCAGCACTTTGGACAGTCTGAGGGAGCTGTTTTTT; cdr3_aa: CASTLDSLRELFF
j_call: TRBJ1-5; clone_size: .; v_call: TRBV4-2; d_call: .; cdr3_nt: TGTGCCAGCAGCCAAGTTTTAGCGGGGGATCAGCCCCAGCATTTT; cdr3_aa: CASSQVLAGDQPQHF
j_call: TRBJ2-2; clone_size: once; v_call: TRBV27; d_call: .; cdr3_nt: TGTGCCAGCAGTTCCCCGGGAACGGGGACCGGGGAGCTGTTTTTT; cdr3_aa: CASSSPGTGTGELFF
j_call: TRBJ2-3; clone_size: .; v_call: TRBV7-9; d_call: .; cdr3_nt: TGTGCCAGCAGCCTCGGCACAGATACGCAGTATTTT; cdr3_aa: CASSLGTDTQYF
j_call: TRBJ2-7; clone_size: .; v_call: TRBV6-1; d_call: TRBD2; cdr3_nt: TGTGCCAGCAGGGATAGCGGGAGAAACGACGAGCAGTACTTC; cdr3_aa: CASRDSGRNDEQYF